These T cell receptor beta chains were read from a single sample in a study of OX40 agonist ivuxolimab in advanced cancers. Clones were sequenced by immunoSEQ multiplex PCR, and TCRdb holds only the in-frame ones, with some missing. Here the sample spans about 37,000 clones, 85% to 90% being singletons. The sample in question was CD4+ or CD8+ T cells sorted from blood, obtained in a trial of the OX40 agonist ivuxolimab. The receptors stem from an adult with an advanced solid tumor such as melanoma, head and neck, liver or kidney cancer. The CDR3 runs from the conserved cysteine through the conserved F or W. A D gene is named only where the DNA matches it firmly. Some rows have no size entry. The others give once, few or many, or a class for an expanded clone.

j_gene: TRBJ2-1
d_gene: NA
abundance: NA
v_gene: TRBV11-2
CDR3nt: TGTGCCAGCAGCTTCCCCTTGGGACTCTCCTACAATGAGCAGTTCTTC
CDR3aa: CASSFPLGLSYNEQFF

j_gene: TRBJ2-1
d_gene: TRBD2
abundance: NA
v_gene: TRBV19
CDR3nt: TGTGCCAGCTCTAGCGGGGGCAGGGATGAGCAGTTCTTC
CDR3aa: CASSSGGRDEQFF

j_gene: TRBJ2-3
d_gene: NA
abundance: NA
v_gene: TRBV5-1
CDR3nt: TGCGCCAGCAGCTCGGAGCTGGGGGAGAGCGGGTCCACAGATACGCAGTATTTT
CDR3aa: CASSSELGESGSTDTQYF

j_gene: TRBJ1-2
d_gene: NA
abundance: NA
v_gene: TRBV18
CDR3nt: TGTGCCAGCTCACCACCGGTCGGGGAGTCCTATGGCTACACCTTC
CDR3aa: CASSPPVGESYGYTF

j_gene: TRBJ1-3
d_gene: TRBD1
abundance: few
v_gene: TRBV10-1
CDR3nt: TGCGCCAGCAGTGAGTCGAGTCGACAGGGGGTAAACACCATATATTTT
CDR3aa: CASSESSRQGVNTIYF

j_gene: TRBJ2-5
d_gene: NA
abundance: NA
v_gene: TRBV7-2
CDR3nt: TGTGCCAGCAGCTTATGGGCGCACCAGTACTTC
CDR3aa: CASSLWAHQYF

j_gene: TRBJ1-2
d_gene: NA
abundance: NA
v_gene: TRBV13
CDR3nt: TGTGCCAGCACCAAAGGGGGTGCCTATGGCTACACCTTC
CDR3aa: CASTKGGAYGYTF

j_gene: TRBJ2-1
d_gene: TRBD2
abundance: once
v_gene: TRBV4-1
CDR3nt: TGCGCCAGCAGCCATGTACTAGCGGGAGGGCGCAATGAGCAGTTCTTC
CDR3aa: CASSHVLAGGRNEQFF

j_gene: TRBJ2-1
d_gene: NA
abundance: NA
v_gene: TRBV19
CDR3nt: TGTGCCAGTAGTATCCCCCCCGGGCTAGCGCTTTACAATGAGCAGTTCTTC
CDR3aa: CASSIPPGLALYNEQFF

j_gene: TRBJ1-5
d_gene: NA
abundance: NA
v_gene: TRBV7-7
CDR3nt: TGTGCTAGCAGCTTAGATTTAAGGAAGGCCCAGCATTTT
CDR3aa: CASSLDLRKAQHF

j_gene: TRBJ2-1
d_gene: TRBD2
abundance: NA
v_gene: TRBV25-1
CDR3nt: TGTGCCAGCAGTGATCCCACCGGGACTAGCGGTCATTACAATGAGCAGTTCTTC
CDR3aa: CASSDPTGTSGHYNEQFF

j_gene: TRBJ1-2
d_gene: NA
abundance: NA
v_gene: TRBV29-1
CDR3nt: TGCAGCGCAACGGGACTACACTATGGCTACACCTTC
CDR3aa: CSATGLHYGYTF

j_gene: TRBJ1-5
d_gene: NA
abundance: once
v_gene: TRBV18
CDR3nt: TGTGCCAGCTCACCACCGGGAGGGAACAATCAGCCCCAGCATTTT
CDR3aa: CASSPPGGNNQPQHF

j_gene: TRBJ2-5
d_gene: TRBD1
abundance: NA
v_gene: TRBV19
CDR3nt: TGTGCCAGTAGTATCACAGGGGGTCGAGGGGCCCAGTACTTC
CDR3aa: CASSITGGRGAQYF

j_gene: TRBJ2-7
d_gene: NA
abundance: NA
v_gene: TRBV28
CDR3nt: TGTGCCATAAGGGGATACTACGAGCAGTACTTC
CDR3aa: CAIRGYYEQYF